This T cell receptor beta chain was identified in a study of regulatory T cells in long-lasting Graves disease. The overall study: For a period under 3 months, newly diagnosed Graves' patients had taken antithyroid drugs.

iRepertoire HTBI primers and Arm-PCR of CDR3 regions built TCR beta libraries. TCRdb reanalysed the multiplex PCR reads using MiXCR and keeps one entry per CDR3 protein. The sample consists of about 320,000 distinct CDR3 sequences, 15% to 20% of them appearing once. CDR1 is DFQATT and CDR2 is SNEGSKA in the germline V gene (reference sequence). J was trimmed by 8 bases and V by 3 bases; bases with no gene match: 15. There are 15 residues in the CDR3. The sample's time point: newly diagnosed GD, antithyroid drugs for less than 3 months. There was RNA extracted from PBMCs, and the TCR library was made from it. Only a few counts were recorded for this clonotype.

Sequencing used peripheral blood mononuclear cells (PBMCs), obtained at new diagnosis, from a patient treated with antithyroid drugs. This TCR came from a female donor with Graves disease. This chain links TRBV20-1 with TRBJ2-7, with TRBD1 identical over 8 bases. The CDR3 sequence: CSASRGVTGEVKQYF. Here the CDR3 DNA reads TGCAGTGCTAGTCGTGGAGTGACAGGGGAAGTTAAGCAGTACTTC.